A single sample is the source of the 5 T cell receptor beta chains below, sequenced in a study of regulatory T cells in long-lasting Graves disease. Time point meaning: newly diagnosed GD, antithyroid drugs for less than 3 months. Extracted PBMC RNA gave rise to the TCR library. TCR beta libraries were built with iRepertoire HTBI primers and Arm-PCR of CDR3 regions. In TCRdb, the multiplex PCR reads were re-called with MiXCR into one record per CDR3 protein. The sample shows 200,000 to 250,000 distinct CDR3 sequences, around 20% of them seen only once. This sample was also put to use in a study of T cells in Graves' hyperthyroidism and ophthalmopathy.

The sequences come from peripheral blood mononuclear cells (PBMCs), collected at new diagnosis, from a patient treated with antithyroid drugs. These receptors all come from a woman in her twenties or thirties with Graves disease.

Ten or more counts support this clonotype. This chain uses TRBV11-2 with TRBJ1-2, with TRBD1 as a possible D gene (6 bases). The CDR3 spans 13 residues. Germline CDR1 reads SGHAT; CDR2 reads FQNNGV. Trimming pared 7 bases from V and 8 bases from J, leaving 17 bases between. The CDR3 reads CASNRDLQDGYTF. The CDR3 DNA reads as TGTGCCAGCAACAGGGATCTTCAGGACGGCTACACCTTC.

This clonotype was detected only a few times. V is TRBV6-2 or TRBV6-3 and J is TRBJ2-3, with D perhaps assigned TRBD1 or TRBD2 (6 bases each). Germline V CDR1 and CDR2: MNHEY, SVGEGT. V lost 7 bases to trimming and J lost 2 bases, with 16 bases between them. The CDR3 covers 15 residues. This CDR3 is CASTGGAGFTDTQYF. The CDR3 DNA reads as TGTGCCAGCACCGGGGGCGCTGGGTTCACAGATACGCAGTATTTT.

This clonotype was seen ten or more times. The junction differs from germline at one of its ends, possibly a read error. CDR3 residues: CATSLAQGGQPQHF. CDR3 nucleotides: TGTGCCACCAGTCTGGCACAGGGAGGTCAGCCCCAGCATTTT. The V gene is TRBV6-1, the J gene TRBJ1-5, with D possibly being TRBD1 (6 bases). CDR3 length equals 14 residues. Germline CDR1 and CDR2: MNHNS and SASEGT.

The chain combines TRBV18 with TRBJ2-2, with unresolved D. Germline V CDR1 and CDR2: KGHSH, LQKENI. The CDR3 is 18 amino acids. V was clipped by 3 bases and J by 1 base, with 18 bases between them. CDR3: CASSPNKNTIMNTGELFF. For the CDR3, the DNA is TGTGCCAGCTCACCGAATAAAAACACGATAATGAACACCGGGGAGCTGTTTTTT.

This clonotype was seen many times. This chain joins TRBV11-3 and TRBJ2-3; 15 positions agree with TRBD2. The germline V gene encodes CDR1 SGHNT and CDR2 YENEEA. Trimming removed 5 bases from V and 4 bases from J; junction bases left unmatched: 7. The CDR3 covers 17 residues. CDR3 nucleotide sequence: TGTGCCAGCAGCCCAGGGGGACTAGCGGGGGGCCCAGATACGCAGTATTTT. It encodes CASSPGGLAGGPDTQYF.